The rows below give T cell receptor beta chains drawn from one sample of a study of cytotoxic CD8 clonotypes in ibrutinib-treated CLL. The repertoire was sequenced with immunoSEQ multiplex PCR; TCRdb's copy has only in-frame clones and lacks some. The sample shows some 200,000 clones, over 55% of them seen only once. This sample comprised PBMCs, obtained after 24 months of ibrutinib treatment. The receptors were gathered from a human donor with chronic lymphocytic leukemia. Both conserved end residues are part of each CDR3. A D gene is named only where the DNA matches it firmly. Size values are once, few and many counts, or a class for expanded clones, and some rows have none.

>.|14|few|TRBV6-1|TRBJ2-7
CASSEFGNSYEQYF
TGTGCCAGCAGTGAATTTGGTAACTCCTACGAGCAGTACTTC
>TRBD2|15|.|TRBV5-1|TRBJ2-1
CASSLGSSGYNEQFF
TGCGCCAGCAGCTTAGGTAGTAGCGGGTACAATGAGCAGTTCTTC
>TRBD1|15|.|TRBV18|TRBJ2-3
CASSSLTGDGDTQYF
TGTGCCAGCTCATCGTTGACAGGGGATGGAGATACGCAGTATTTT
>.|17|.|TRBV28|TRBJ1-2
CASSLYSGQPTNYGYTF
TGTGCCAGCAGTTTATACTCTGGACAGCCGACTAACTATGGCTACACCTTC
>.|13|few|TRBV6-5|TRBJ1-2
CASSLGQAGGYTF
TGTGCCAGCAGTTTGGGACAAGCTGGTGGCTACACCTTC
>TRBD1|18|.|TRBV28|TRBJ1-5
CASRPNPPGQGYNQPQHF
TGTGCCAGCAGACCGAATCCACCGGGACAGGGGTACAATCAGCCCCAGCATTTT
>TRBD2|15|few|TRBV28|TRBJ2-3
CATPPTSGQTDTQYF
TGTGCCACCCCCCCGACTAGCGGACAGACAGATACGCAGTATTTT
>.|16|few|TRBV15|TRBJ2-5
CATSRDVARLLETQYF
TGTGCCACCAGCAGAGATGTGGCGAGATTGTTAGAGACCCAGTACTTC
>.|15|.|TRBV27|TRBJ2-3
CASTLGGASTDTQYF
TGTGCCAGCACCTTGGGGGGGGCCAGCACAGATACGCAGTATTTT
>.|14|.|TRBV9|TRBJ1-1
CASSVVRGPTEAFF
TGTGCCAGCAGCGTAGTCAGGGGCCCCACTGAAGCTTTCTTT
>TRBD2|15|.|TRBV7-3|TRBJ2-3
CASSLIPSGRDTQYF
TGTGCCAGCAGCTTAATCCCTAGCGGGAGGGATACGCAGTATTTT
>.|14|.|TRBV5-1|TRBJ1-2
CASSLRIDGNGYTF
TGCGCCAGCAGCTTGAGGATTGATGGGAATGGCTACACCTTC
>.|15|.|TRBV4-3|TRBJ2-6
CASSQDPFGANVLTF
TGCGCCAGCAGCCAAGACCCCTTTGGGGCCAACGTCCTGACTTTC
>TRBD2|16|.|TRBV7-9|TRBJ2-2
CASRDTSGSIHGELFF
TGTGCCAGCAGGGATACTAGCGGGAGCATTCACGGGGAGCTGTTTTTT
>.|13|.|TRBV18|TRBJ2-7
CASSPPISYEQYF
TGTGCCAGCTCACCACCCATATCCTACGAGCAGTACTTC
>TRBD1|14|.|TRBV6-5|TRBJ2-6
CASSYEGTGSVLTF
TGTGCCAGCAGTTACGAAGGGACAGGGTCCGTCCTGACTTTC
>.|12|once|TRBV29-1|TRBJ1-1
CSARVLNTEAFF
TGCAGCGCACGGGTCCTGAACACTGAAGCTTTCTTT
>TRBD2|15|.|TRBV5-4|TRBJ2-7
CASSPSGRDHYEQYF
TGTGCCAGCAGTCCTAGCGGGAGGGACCACTACGAGCAGTACTTC
>.|14|few|TRBV16|TRBJ1-5
CASSQQGTSGPQHF
TGTGCCAGCAGCCAACAAGGGACCTCGGGGCCCCAGCATTTT
>.|12|few|TRBV11-1|TRBJ2-7
CASSRGNYEQYF
TGTGCCAGCAGCCGGGGGAACTACGAGCAGTACTTC
>.|11|.|TRBV5-4|TRBJ1-2
CASSKDYGYTF
TGTGCCAGCAGCAAAGACTATGGCTACACCTTC
>TRBD1|16|.|TRBV9|TRBJ2-1
CASSVDRGVAYNEQFF
TGTGCCAGCAGCGTAGACAGGGGAGTAGCCTACAATGAGCAGTTCTTC
>TRBD2|14|.|TRBV5-1|TRBJ2-1
CASRPSGSRNEQFF
TGCGCCAGCAGGCCTAGCGGGAGTCGCAATGAGCAGTTCTTC
>TRBD2|15|.|TRBV4-2|TRBJ2-7
CASSQDRAGDYEQYF
TGTGCCAGCAGCCAAGATCGGGCGGGGGACTACGAGCAGTACTTC
>TRBD2|20|.|TRBV28|TRBJ2-7
CASSSSLAGELWGESYEQYF
TGTGCCAGCAGTTCGTCTCTAGCGGGAGAATTGTGGGGGGAATCCTACGAGCAGTACTTC
>.|11|.|TRBV10-3|TRBJ2-1
CAMGVYNEQFF
TGTGCCATGGGTGTTTACAATGAGCAGTTCTTC
>TRBD2|19|.|TRBV7-3|TRBJ2-2
CASSPGLAGVRRNTGELFF
TGTGCCAGCAGCCCGGGACTAGCGGGAGTCAGGAGGAACACCGGGGAGCTGTTTTTT
>.|14|few|TRBV4-3|TRBJ2-7
CASSPPWQTYEQYF
TGCGCCAGCAGCCCACCGTGGCAAACCTACGAGCAGTACTTC
>TRBD2|16|.|TRBV5-1|TRBJ2-1
CASGLGASGRYNEQFF
TGCGCCAGCGGACTCGGGGCTAGCGGGAGATATAATGAGCAGTTCTTC
>.|16|.|TRBV13|TRBJ2-3
CASSLGVDSGADTQYF
TGTGCCAGCAGCTTGGGTGTGGACTCCGGGGCAGATACGCAGTATTTT
>.|16|once|TRBV30|TRBJ1-5
CAWSVGEFGGNQPQHF
TGTGCCTGGAGTGTGGGGGAATTCGGCGGCAATCAGCCCCAGCATTTT
>.|14|.|TRBV5-1|TRBJ2-5
CASSLGRALETQYF
TGCGCCAGCAGCTTGGGGCGGGCTTTAGAGACCCAGTACTTC
>.|12|.|TRBV7-8|TRBJ2-3
CASSGSVDTQYF
TGTGCCAGCAGCGGATCCGTGGATACGCAGTATTTT
>.|10|once|TRBV30|TRBJ2-3
CAWAGDTQYF
TGTGCCTGGGCTGGAGATACGCAGTATTTT
>.|13|.|TRBV6-1|TRBJ2-5
CATGMWSQETQYF
TGTGCCACAGGGATGTGGAGCCAAGAGACCCAGTACTTC
>.|18|.|TRBV4-1|TRBJ2-7
CASSQLLARAGSSYEQYF
TGCGCCAGCAGCCAACTTCTTGCGCGGGCGGGATCCTCCTACGAGCAGTACTTC
>TRBD1|14|.|TRBV15|TRBJ2-7
CATSRDPTGDEQYF
TGTGCCACCAGCAGAGACCCTACAGGGGACGAGCAGTACTTC
>TRBD2|17|.|TRBV28|TRBJ2-1
CASSLRFWAGDRNEQFF
TGTGCCAGCAGTTTACGGTTCTGGGCGGGAGATCGCAATGAGCAGTTCTTC
>.|15|.|TRBV6-5|TRBJ2-2
CASSWMGARTGELFF
TGTGCCAGCAGTTGGATGGGGGCTCGGACCGGGGAGCTGTTTTTT
>.|14|.|TRBV12-5|TRBJ2-7
CASGIPESSYEQYF
TGTGCTAGTGGTATTCCAGAGTCGTCCTACGAGCAGTACTTC
>TRBD1|14|.|TRBV30|TRBJ2-1
CAWSPGQGLTEQFF
TGTGCCTGGAGTCCGGGACAGGGGCTAACTGAGCAGTTCTTC
>.|12|.|TRBV6-5|TRBJ2-7
CASSSTGNEQYF
TGTGCCAGCAGTTCTACAGGGAACGAGCAGTACTTC
>.|14|.|TRBV27|TRBJ2-2
CASRAYLSTGELFF
TGTGCCAGCCGGGCCTACCTCAGCACCGGGGAGCTGTTTTTT
>.|11|.|TRBV29-1|TRBJ1-1
CSVNRYPEAFF
TGCAGCGTGAACAGGTACCCTGAAGCTTTCTTT
>.|15|.|TRBV4-2|TRBJ1-2
CASSLGTGNNYGYTF
TGTGCCAGCAGCCTGGGAACAGGGAATAACTATGGCTACACCTTC
>.|14|.|TRBV5-6|TRBJ2-3
CASTPWEKADTQYF
TGTGCCAGCACCCCTTGGGAGAAGGCAGATACGCAGTATTTT
>.|16|.|TRBV5-1|TRBJ1-5
CASICGDADRNQPQHF
TGCGCCAGCATTTGTGGGGACGCAGATAGAAATCAGCCCCAGCATTTT
>.|14|.|TRBV9|TRBJ1-3
CASSGHLAGNTIYF
TGTGCCAGCAGCGGCCATCTAGCTGGAAACACCATATATTTT
>TRBD1|15|.|TRBV19|TRBJ1-5
CASSIDGGGKQPQHF
TGTGCCAGTAGTATAGACGGAGGGGGCAAACAGCCCCAGCATTTT
>.|15|.|TRBV4-1|TRBJ2-2
CASSHGVGAAGELFF
TGCGCCAGCAGCCATGGCGTCGGTGCCGCGGGGGAGCTGTTTTTT
>TRBD1|14|.|TRBV10-1|TRBJ2-7
CAWARGTGSYEQYF
TGCGCCTGGGCTCGGGGGACAGGGTCCTACGAGCAGTACTTC